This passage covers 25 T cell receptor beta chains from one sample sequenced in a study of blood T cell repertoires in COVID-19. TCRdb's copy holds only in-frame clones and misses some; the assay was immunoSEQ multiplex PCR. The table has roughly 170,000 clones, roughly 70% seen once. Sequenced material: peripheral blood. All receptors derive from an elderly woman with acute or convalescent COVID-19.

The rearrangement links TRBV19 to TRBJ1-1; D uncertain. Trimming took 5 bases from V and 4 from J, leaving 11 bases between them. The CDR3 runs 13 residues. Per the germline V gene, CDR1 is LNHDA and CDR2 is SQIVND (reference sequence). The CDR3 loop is CASSVGGSTEAFF. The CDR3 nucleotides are TGTGCCAGTAGTGTCGGCGGGAGCACTGAAGCTTTCTTT.

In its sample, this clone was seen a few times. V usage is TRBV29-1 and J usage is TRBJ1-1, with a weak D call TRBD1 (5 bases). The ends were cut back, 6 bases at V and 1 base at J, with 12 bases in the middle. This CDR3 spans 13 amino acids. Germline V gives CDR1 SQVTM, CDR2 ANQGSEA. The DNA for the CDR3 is TGCAGCGTGCTGGGGCCGTCGAACACTGAAGCTTTCTTT. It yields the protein CSVLGPSNTEAFF.

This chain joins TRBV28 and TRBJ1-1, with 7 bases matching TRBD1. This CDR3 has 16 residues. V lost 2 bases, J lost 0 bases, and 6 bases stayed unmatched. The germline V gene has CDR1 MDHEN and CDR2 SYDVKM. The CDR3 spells CASSLPRQGVNTEAFF. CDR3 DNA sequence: TGTGCCAGCAGTTTACCCCGACAGGGCGTGAACACTGAAGCTTTCTTT.

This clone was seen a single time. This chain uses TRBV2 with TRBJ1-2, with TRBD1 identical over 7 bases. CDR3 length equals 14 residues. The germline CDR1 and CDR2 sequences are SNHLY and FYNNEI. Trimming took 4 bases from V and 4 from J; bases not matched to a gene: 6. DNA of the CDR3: TGTGCCAGCAGTGGACAGGGAATCTCCTATGGCTACACCTTC. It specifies CASSGQGISYGYTF. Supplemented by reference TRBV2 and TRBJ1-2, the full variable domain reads EPEVTQTPSHQVTQMGQEVILRCVPISNHLYFYWYRQILGQKVEFLVSFYNNEISEKSEIFDDQFSVERPDGSNFTLKIRSTKLEDSAMYFCASSGQGISYGYTFGSGTRLTVV.

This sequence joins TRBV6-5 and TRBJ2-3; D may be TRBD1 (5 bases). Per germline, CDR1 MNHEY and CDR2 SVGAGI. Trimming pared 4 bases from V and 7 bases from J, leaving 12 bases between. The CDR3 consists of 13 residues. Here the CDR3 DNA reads TGTGCCAGCAGTTGGGTAGGGGCGAATACGCAGTATTTT. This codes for CASSWVGANTQYF.

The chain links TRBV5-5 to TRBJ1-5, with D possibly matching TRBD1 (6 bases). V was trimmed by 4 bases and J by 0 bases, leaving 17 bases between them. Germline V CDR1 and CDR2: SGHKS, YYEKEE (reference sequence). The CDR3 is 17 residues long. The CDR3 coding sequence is TGTGCCAGCAGCCCCAGGACAGATTTTTATAGCAATCAGCCCCAGCATTTT. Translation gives CASSPRTDFYSNQPQHF.

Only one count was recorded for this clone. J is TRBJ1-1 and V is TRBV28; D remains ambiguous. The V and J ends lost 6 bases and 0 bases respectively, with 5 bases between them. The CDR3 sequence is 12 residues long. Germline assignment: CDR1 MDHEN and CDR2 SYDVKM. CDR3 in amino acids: CASSLMNTEAFF. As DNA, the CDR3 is TGTGCCAGCAGCCTTATGAACACTGAAGCTTTCTTT.

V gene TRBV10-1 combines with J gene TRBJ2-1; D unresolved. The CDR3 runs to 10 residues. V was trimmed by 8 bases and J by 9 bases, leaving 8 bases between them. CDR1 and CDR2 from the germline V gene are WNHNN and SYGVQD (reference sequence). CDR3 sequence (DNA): TGCGCCAGCCTTTGTAGTGAGCAGTTCTTC. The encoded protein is CASLCSEQFF.

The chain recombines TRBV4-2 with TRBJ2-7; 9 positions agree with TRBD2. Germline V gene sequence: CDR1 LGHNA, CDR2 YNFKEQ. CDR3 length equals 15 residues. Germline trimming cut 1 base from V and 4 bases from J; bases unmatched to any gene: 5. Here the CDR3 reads CASSQGHSGRYEQYF. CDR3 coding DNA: TGTGCCAGCAGCCAAGGCCATAGCGGGAGATACGAGCAGTACTTC.

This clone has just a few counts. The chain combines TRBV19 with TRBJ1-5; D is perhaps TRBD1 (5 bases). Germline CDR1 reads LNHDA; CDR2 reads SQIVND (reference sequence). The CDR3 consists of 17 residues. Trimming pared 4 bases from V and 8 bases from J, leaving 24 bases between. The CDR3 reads CASSTTTLGREGKPQHF. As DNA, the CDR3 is TGTGCCAGTAGTACAACCACCCTCGGCAGGGAAGGAAAGCCCCAGCATTTT.

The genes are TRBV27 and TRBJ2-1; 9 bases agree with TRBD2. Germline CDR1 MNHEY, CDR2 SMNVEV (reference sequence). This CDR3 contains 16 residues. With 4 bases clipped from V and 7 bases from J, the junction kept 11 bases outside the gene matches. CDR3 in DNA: TGTGCCAGCAGTTCATTGGGGCTAGCGGGAAAAAATGAGCAGTTCTTC. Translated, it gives CASSSLGLAGKNEQFF.

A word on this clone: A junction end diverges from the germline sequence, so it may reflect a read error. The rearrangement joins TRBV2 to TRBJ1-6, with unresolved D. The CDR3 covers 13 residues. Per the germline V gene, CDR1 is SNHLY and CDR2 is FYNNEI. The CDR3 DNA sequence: TGTGCCAGCAGGAGCGCTAGAGCTTCACTCCTCCACTTT. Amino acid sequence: CASRSARASLLHF. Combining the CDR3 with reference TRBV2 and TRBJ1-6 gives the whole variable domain EPEVTQTPSHQVTQMGQEVILRCVPISNHLYFYWYRQILGQKVEFLVSFYNNEISEKSEIFDDQFSVERPDGSNFTLKIRSTKLEDSAMYFCASRSARASLLHFGNGTRLTVT.

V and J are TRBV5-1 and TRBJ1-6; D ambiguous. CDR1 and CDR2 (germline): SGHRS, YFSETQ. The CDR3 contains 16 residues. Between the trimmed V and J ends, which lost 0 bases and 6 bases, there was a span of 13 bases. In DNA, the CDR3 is TGCGCCAGCAGCTTGGAAGCGCCCAGCCCTAATTCACCCCTCCACTTT. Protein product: CASSLEAPSPNSPLHF. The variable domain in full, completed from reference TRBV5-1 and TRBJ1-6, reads KAGVTQTPRYLIKTRGQQVTLSCSPISGHRSVSWYQQTPGQGLQFLFEYFSETQRNKGNFPGRFSGRQFSNSRSEMNVSTLELGDSALYLCASSLEAPSPNSPLHFGNGTRLTVT.

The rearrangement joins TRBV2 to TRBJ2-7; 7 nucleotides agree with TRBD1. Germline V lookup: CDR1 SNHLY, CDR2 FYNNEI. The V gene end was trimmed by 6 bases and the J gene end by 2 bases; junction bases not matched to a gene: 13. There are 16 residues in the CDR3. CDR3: CASSPPGTEITYEQYF. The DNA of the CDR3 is TGTGCCAGCAGCCCCCCGGGGACAGAAATTACCTACGAGCAGTACTTC.

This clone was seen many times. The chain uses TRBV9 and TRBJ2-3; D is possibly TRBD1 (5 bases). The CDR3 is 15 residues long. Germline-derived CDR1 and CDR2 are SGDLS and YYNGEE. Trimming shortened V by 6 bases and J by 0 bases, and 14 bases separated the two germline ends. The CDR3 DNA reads TGTGCCAGCAACCCCGGACGGACAAGCACAGATACGCAGTATTTT. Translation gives CASNPGRTSTDTQYF.

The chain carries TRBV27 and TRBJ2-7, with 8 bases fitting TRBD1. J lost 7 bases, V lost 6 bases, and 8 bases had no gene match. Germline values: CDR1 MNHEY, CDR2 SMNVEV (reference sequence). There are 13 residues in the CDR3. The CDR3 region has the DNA TGTGCCAGCAGCCGACGGACAGGGAATGAGCAGTACTTC. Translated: CASSRRTGNEQYF.

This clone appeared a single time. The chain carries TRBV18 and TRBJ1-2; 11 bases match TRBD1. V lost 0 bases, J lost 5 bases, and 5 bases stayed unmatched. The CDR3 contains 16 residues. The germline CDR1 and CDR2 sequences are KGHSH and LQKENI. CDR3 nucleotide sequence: TGTGCCAGCTCACCACCATCAGGGACAGGGGGATATGGCTACACCTTC. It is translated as CASSPPSGTGGYGYTF.

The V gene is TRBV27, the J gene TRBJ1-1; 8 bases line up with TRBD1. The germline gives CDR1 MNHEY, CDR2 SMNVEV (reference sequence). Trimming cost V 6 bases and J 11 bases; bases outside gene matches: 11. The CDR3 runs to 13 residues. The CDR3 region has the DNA TGTGCCAGCAGCCGCGACAGGGGACCGGAGGCTTTCTTT. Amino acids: CASSRDRGPEAFF.

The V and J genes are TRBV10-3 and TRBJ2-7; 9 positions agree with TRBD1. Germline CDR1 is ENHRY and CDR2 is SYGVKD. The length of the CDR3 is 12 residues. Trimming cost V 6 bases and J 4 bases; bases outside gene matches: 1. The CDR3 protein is CAIRGTGYEQYF. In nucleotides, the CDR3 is TGTGCCATCAGGGGGACAGGGTACGAGCAGTACTTC.

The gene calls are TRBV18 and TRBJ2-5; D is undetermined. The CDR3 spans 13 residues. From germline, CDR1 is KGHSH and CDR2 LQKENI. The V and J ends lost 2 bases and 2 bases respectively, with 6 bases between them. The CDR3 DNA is TGTGCCAGCTCACCATCTCTGCAAGAGACCCAGTACTTC. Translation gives CASSPSLQETQYF.

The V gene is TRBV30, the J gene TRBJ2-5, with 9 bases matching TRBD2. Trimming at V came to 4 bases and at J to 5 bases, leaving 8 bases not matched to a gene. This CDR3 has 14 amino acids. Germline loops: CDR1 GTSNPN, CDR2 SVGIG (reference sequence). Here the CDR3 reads CAWTPSGTGETQYF. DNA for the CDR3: TGTGCCTGGACCCCTAGCGGGACGGGCGAGACCCAGTACTTC.

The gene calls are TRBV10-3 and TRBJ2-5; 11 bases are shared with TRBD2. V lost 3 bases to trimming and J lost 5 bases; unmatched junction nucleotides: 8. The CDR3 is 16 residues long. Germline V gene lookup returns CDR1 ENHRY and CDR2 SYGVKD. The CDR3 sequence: CAISDTSGSKGETQYF. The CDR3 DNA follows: TGTGCCATCAGTGACACTAGCGGGAGTAAGGGGGAGACCCAGTACTTC.

In DNA, the CDR3 is TGTGCCAGCTCACCTGCAGGGCGAAACTATGGCTACACCTTC. Amino acid sequence: CASSPAGRNYGYTF. The chain is built from TRBV18 and TRBJ1-2; D perhaps matches TRBD1 (5 bases). The ends were cut back, 3 bases at V and 2 bases at J, with 10 bases in the middle. This CDR3 is 14 amino acids long. Germline CDR1 is KGHSH and CDR2 is LQKENI.

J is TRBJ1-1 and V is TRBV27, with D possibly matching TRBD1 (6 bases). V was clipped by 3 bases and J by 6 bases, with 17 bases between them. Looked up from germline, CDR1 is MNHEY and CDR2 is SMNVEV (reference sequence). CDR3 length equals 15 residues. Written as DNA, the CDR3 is TGTGCCAGCAGTTTGCGGGCAGGGGTAGCCTCTGAAGCTTTCTTT. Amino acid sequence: CASSLRAGVASEAFF.

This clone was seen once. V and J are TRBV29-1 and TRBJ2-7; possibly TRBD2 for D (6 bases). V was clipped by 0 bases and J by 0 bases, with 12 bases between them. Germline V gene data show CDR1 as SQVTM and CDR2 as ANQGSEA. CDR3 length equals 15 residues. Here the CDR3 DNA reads TGCAGCGTTGAAGAAAGGGGACTCGGCTCCTACGAGCAGTACTTC. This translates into CSVEERGLGSYEQYF.